Below, one T cell receptor (beta chain) is given with its context. The antigen remains unidentified. This entry is derived from a study of T cells after yellow fever vaccination. General study results and limits: The secondary response peaked faster, at day 5 versus 15, but was weaker.

Via MiXCR, TCRdb re-called the 5' RACE reads, giving one row per CDR3 protein. The sample holds about 300,000 distinct CDR3 sequences, roughly 9% seen once. Sequenced material: CD4+ T cells sorted from PBMCs, taken 5 days after the yellow fever booster vaccination. This sequence originates from a man aged 18 to 35 who received the YFV17D yellow fever vaccine.

CDR3 loop: CASSLAPGGLETQYF. As DNA, the CDR3 is TGCGCCAGCAGCTTGGCCCCAGGGGGTTTAGAGACCCAGTACTTC. The rearrangement uses TRBV5-1 and TRBJ2-5; 7 bases agree with TRBD1. The CDR3 has 15 amino acids. Germline CDR1 SGHRS, CDR2 YFSETQ. J lost 4 bases, V lost 0 bases, and 6 bases had no gene match.